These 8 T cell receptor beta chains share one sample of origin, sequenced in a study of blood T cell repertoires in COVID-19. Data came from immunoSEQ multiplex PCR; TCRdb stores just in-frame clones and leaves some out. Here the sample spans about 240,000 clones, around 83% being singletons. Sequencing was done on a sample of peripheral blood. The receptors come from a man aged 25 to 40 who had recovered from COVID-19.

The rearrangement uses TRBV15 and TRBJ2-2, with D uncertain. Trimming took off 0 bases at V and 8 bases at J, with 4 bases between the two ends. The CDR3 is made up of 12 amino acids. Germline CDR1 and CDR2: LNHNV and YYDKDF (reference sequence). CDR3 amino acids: CATSRDLGELFF. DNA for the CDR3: TGTGCCACCAGCAGAGATCTTGGGGAGCTGTTTTTT.

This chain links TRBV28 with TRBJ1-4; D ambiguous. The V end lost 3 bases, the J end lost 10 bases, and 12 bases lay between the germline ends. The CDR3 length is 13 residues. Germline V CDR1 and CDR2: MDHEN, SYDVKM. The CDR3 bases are TGTGCCAGCAGTTTTATGAGTGCTGGAAAACTGTTTTTT. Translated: CASSFMSAGKLFF.

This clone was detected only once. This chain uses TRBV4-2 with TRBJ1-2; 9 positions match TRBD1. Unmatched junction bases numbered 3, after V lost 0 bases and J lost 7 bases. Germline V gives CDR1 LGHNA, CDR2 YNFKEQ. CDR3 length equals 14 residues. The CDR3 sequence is CASSQEGQGRGYTF. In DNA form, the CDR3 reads TGTGCCAGCAGCCAAGAGGGACAGGGACGTGGCTACACCTTC.

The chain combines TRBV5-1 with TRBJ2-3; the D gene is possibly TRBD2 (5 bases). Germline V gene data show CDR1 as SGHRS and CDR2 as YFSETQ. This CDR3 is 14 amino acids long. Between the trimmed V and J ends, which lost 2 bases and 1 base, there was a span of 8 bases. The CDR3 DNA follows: TGCGCCAGCAGCTTAATAGCGCGCACAGATACGCAGTATTTT. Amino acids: CASSLIARTDTQYF. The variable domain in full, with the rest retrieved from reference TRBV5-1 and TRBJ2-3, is KAGVTQTPRYLIKTRGQQVTLSCSPISGHRSVSWYQQTPGQGLQFLFEYFSETQRNKGNFPGRFSGRQFSNSRSEMNVSTLELGDSALYLCASSLIARTDTQYFGPGTRLTVL.

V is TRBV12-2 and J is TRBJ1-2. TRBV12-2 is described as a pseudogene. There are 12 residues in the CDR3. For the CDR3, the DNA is TGTGCAAGTCGCCTTTCTCCCCGGGGCTACACCTTC. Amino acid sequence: CASRLSPRGYTF.

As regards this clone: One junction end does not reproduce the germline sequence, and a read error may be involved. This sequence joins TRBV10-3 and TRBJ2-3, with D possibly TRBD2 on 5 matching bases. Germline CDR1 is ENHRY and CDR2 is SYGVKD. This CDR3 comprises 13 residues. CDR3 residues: CAINERTTDTQYF. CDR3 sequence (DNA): TGTGCCATCAATGAGCGGACTACAGATACGCAGTATTTT.

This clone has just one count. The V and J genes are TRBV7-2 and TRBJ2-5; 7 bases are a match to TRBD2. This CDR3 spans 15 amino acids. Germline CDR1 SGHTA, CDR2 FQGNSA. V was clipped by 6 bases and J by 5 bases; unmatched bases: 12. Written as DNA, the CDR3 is TGTGCCAGCAGGGGGGGGACGGCCCCTTGGGAGACCCAGTACTTC. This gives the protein CASRGGTAPWETQYF. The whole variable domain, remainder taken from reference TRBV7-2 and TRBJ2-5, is GAGVSQSPSNKVTEKGKDVELRCDPISGHTALYWYRQSLGQGLEFLIYFQGNSAPDKSGLPSDRFSAERTGGSVSTLTIQRTQQEDSAVYLCASRGGTAPWETQYFGPGTRLLVL.

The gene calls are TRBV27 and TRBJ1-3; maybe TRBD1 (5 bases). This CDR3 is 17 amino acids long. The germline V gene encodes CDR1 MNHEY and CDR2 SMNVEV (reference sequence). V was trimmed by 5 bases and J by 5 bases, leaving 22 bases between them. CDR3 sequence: CASSPSSLLGGRNTIYF. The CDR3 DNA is TGTGCCAGCAGTCCGAGTAGCCTGCTGGGGGGACGAAACACCATATATTTT.